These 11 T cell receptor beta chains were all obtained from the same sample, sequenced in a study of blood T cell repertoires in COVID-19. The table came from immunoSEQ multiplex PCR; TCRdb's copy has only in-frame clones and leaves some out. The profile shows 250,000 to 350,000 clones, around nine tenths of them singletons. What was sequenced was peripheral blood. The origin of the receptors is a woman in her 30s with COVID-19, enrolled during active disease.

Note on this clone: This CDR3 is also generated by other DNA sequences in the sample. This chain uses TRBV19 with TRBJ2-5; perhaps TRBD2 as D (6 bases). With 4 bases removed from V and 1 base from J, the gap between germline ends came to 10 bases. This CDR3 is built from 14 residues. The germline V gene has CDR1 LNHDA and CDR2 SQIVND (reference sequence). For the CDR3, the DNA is TGTGCCAGTAGTACGACGGGAGTCCAAGAGACCCAGTACTTC. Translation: CASSTTGVQETQYF.

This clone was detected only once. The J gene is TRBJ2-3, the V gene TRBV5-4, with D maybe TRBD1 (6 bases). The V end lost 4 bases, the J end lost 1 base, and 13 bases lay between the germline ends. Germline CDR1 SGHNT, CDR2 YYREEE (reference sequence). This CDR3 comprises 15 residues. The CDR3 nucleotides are TGTGCCAGCAGCCGAGGGGGTTGGGGCACAGATACGCAGTATTTT. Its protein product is CASSRGGWGTDTQYF.

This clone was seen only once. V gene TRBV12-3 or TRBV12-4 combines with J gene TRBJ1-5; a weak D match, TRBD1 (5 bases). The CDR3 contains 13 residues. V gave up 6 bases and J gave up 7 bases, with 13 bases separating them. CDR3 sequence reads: CASRPGISQPQHF. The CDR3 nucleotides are TGTGCCAGCAGACCAGGGATAAGCCAGCCCCAGCATTTT.

CDR3 amino acids: CASSQGQANYGYTF. The CDR3 DNA is TGTGCCAGCAGCCAGGGACAGGCTAACTATGGCTACACCTTC. The chain is built from TRBV5-4 and TRBJ1-2; 8 positions agree with TRBD1. Looked up from germline, CDR1 is SGHNT and CDR2 is YYREEE (reference sequence). The length of the CDR3 is 14 residues. The ends lost 4 bases at V and 0 bases at J; junction bases unmatched: 2.

The CDR3 reads CASHTPNTGELFF. The CDR3 DNA reads TGCGCCAGCCACACACCGAACACCGGGGAGCTGTTTTTT. The V call is TRBV5-1, the J call TRBJ2-2; no clear D gene. Germline V gene data show CDR1 as SGHRS and CDR2 as YFSETQ. The CDR3 totals 13 residues. Trimming cost V 7 bases and J 0 bases, with 7 bases left between them.

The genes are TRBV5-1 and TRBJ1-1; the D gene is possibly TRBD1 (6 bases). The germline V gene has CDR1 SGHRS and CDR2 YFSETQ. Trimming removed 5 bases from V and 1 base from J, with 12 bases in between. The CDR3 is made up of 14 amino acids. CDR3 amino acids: CASSWDTWNTEAFF. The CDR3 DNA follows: TGCGCCAGCAGTTGGGACACCTGGAACACTGAAGCTTTCTTT.

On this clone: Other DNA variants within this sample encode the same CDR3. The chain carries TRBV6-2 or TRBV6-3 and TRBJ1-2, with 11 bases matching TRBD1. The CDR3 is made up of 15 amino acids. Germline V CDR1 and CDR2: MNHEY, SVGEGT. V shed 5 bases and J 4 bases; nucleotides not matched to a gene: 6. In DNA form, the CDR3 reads TGTGCCAGCAGTCTGGGACAGGGGGGCTTCTATGGCTACACCTTC. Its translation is CASSLGQGGFYGYTF.

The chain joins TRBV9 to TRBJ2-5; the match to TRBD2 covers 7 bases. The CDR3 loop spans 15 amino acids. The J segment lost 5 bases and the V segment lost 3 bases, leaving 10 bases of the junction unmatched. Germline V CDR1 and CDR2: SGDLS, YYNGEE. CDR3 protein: CASSAPGRGSETQYF. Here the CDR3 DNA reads TGTGCCAGCAGCGCCCCGGGGAGGGGATCGGAGACCCAGTACTTC.

The CDR3 loop is CASSLLSGRSPYEQYF. CDR3 bases: TGTGCCAGCAGTTTACTAAGCGGGAGGTCCCCCTACGAGCAGTACTTC. The chain has TRBV28 and TRBJ2-7, with TRBD2 identical over 9 bases. Germline CDR1 and CDR2: MDHEN and SYDVKM. This CDR3 comprises 16 residues. Trimming at V came to 2 bases and at J to 2 bases, leaving 7 bases not matched to a gene.

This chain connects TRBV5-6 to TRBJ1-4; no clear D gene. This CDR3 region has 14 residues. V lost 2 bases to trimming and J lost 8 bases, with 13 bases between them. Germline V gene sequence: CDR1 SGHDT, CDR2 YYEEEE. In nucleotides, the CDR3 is TGTGCCAGCAGCTTTGCCGGTACCCTGGAAAAACTGTTTTTT. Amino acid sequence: CASSFAGTLEKLFF.

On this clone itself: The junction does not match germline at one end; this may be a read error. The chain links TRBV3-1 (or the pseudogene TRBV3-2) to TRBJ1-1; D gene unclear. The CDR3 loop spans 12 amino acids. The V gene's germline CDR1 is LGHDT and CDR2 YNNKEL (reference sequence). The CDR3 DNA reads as TGTGCCAGCAGCCAAGTGAACTCTGAAGCTTTCTTT. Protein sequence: CASSQVNSEAFF.